This T cell receptor beta chain derives from a study of blood T cell repertoires in COVID-19 (dated by TCRdb to 2018 to 2021). For context, the study as a whole: Samples from collaborators originated in the United States, Italy and Spain and spanned both the acute and convalescent phases of COVID-19. The material from the prospective study consisted of cDNA or gDNA derived from T cells, B-cell-depleted T cells, or PBMCs. Subjects who had been exposed to COVID-19, were actively infected with it, or had recovered from it provided the deeply sampled blood TCRbeta repertoires that made up the dataset. The repertoires were released in a freely available public database intended as a resource for research on the immune response to SARS-CoV-2. Samples were obtained from the ongoing ImmuneRACE study (first 160 participants) and from over 1,000 subjects provided by 6 global collaborators. Sample metadata almost always included a de-identified subject ID, COVID-19 status, age in years and sex. Where available, HLA class I and class II types were obtained from metadata supplied by the sample provider rather than from assay-based typing.

General findings and caveats noted by the study authors: Clinical and demographic metadata were provided uncurated, with the amount varying by source and participant.

As regards this clone: Its cognate antigen has yet to be identified. No per-base quality is available; no much larger clone lies one base away.

A second Seattle source provided samples from volunteer blood donors who had recovered from COVID-19. Each collaborating institution followed its own protocols to collect whole blood in K2EDTA tubes. For TCRbeta analysis, collaborators shipped samples in one of three forms: frozen whole blood, isolated PBMCs, or DNA extracted from either of those sample types. As encoded in the germline V gene (reference sequence), CDR1 is GTSNPN while CDR2 is SVGIG. The CDR3, from cysteine to phenylalanine, totals 14 residues. Just the 42-base CDR3 DNA is kept, in frame starting at base 1. At the junction V is shortened by 3 bases and J by 4 bases, with 15 bases in between. TCRbeta CDR3 regions were amplified from genomic DNA by means of the immunoSEQ Assay, a bias-controlled multiplex PCR. Per the original workflow: The number of nucleated cells in each sample was estimated from the amplification of reference gene primers within the assay. To quantify the absolute abundance of each unique TCRbeta CDR3 rearrangement, sequence reads were collapsed and filtered. For each sample, productive Simpson clonality was calculated as the square root of Simpson's diversity index across productive rearrangements. Drawn from immuneACCESS, this table holds only the in-frame rearrangements with V and J called that TCRdb kept. Clones are partly lost; checked studies trace under half to an unresolved V gene and leave the rest unexplained. The D gene and trimming were derived from the DNA, and the V and J assignments and clone size from that table. Across this sample there are about 220,000 clones, with around 84% seen only once. The top ten constitute roughly 5.3% of the sample.

Sequenced: peripheral blood. Recombination joined TRBV30 with TRBJ1-2; a confident D gene designation cannot be given. The TCR comes from a woman aged 60-75 years who had recovered from COVID-19. The CDR3 is CAWRVLADTYGYTF. DNA sequence: TGTGCCTGGAGAGTTTTGGCAGATACCTATGGCTACACCTTC.